A single sample gave rise to the 18 T cell receptor beta chains below, sequenced in a study of blood T cell repertoires in COVID-19. Assay: immunoSEQ multiplex PCR; the TCRdb copy retains only in-frame clones and omits some. The sample carries more than 150,000 clones, approximately 88% recorded once. The source material was peripheral blood. These TCRs come from a woman aged 55-75 years with acute or convalescent COVID-19.

In this sample, this clone turned up once. V usage is TRBV2 and J usage is TRBJ1-1; D is perhaps TRBD1 (5 bases). V was pared by 6 bases and J by 0 bases, with 11 bases between. The CDR3 is 14 residues long. Germline V gives CDR1 SNHLY, CDR2 FYNNEI. The CDR3 DNA reads TGTGCCAGCAGAACCGAGACAGTGAACACTGAAGCTTTCTTT. Translation: CASRTETVNTEAFF.

V usage is TRBV11-2 and J usage is TRBJ1-2, with 7 positions matching TRBD1. CDR1 and CDR2 (germline): SGHAT, FQNNGV. J was trimmed by 5 bases and V by 1 base; bases with no gene match: 13. This CDR3 region has 17 residues. In nucleotides, the CDR3 is TGTGCCAGCAGCTTAGGTAGAGGGGGCGCCCCGGGATATGGCTACACCTTC. Its translation: CASSLGRGGAPGYGYTF.

The chain's CDR3 is CASSPRDSTNYGYTF. In DNA form, the CDR3 reads TGTGCCAGCTCACCACGCGACAGTACTAACTATGGCTACACCTTC. The chain links TRBV18 to TRBJ1-2; maybe TRBD1 (5 bases). V dropped 1 base and J dropped 0 bases, with 9 bases sitting between them. CDR1 KGHSH and CDR2 LQKENI come from the germline V gene. The CDR3 runs 15 residues.

This clone was seen more than once but under ten times. This rearrangement joins TRBV30 to TRBJ1-3; no clear D gene. The germline V and J ends were trimmed by 4 bases and 3 bases, with 13 bases remaining between them. The CDR3 has 14 residues. The germline V gene has CDR1 GTSNPN and CDR2 SVGIG (reference sequence). This CDR3 reads CAWTSGFHGNTIYF. The CDR3 DNA follows: TGTGCCTGGACTTCGGGTTTCCATGGAAACACCATATATTTT.

Turning to this clone: This sample includes further DNA sequences coding for the same CDR3. J is TRBJ1-2 and V is TRBV7-9; no clear D gene. Trimming left V 2 bases short and J 0 bases short, with 7 bases between. The CDR3 has 14 amino acids. Per germline, CDR1 SEHNR and CDR2 FQNEAQ (reference sequence). CDR3 coding DNA: TGTGCCAGCAGCTTAACGGGTTCTAACTATGGCTACACCTTC. It yields the protein CASSLTGSNYGYTF.

The table lists this clone with a few counts. The rearrangement joins TRBV7-2 to TRBJ2-2; D may be TRBD2 (6 bases). Germline V CDR1 and CDR2: SGHTA, FQGNSA. Trimming stripped 3 bases from V and 8 bases from J, with 7 bases between. The CDR3 runs to 12 residues. The CDR3 region is CASSFGLGELFF. The CDR3, as DNA: TGTGCCAGCAGCTTTGGACTAGGGGAGCTGTTTTTT. Full variable domain (missing parts from reference TRBV7-2 and TRBJ2-2): GAGVSQSPSNKVTEKGKDVELRCDPISGHTALYWYRQSLGQGLEFLIYFQGNSAPDKSGLPSDRFSAERTGGSVSTLTIQRTQQEDSAVYLCASSFGLGELFFGEGSRLTVL.

This clone came up a few times. The CDR3 loop reads CASSLQSGLNTEAFF. CDR3 coding DNA: TGTGCCAGCAGCTTACAGTCAGGTCTGAACACTGAAGCTTTCTTT. The V gene is TRBV7-6, the J gene TRBJ1-1, with no clear D. The V gene lost 2 bases and the J gene lost 0 bases, with 10 bases spanning the gap. The CDR3 covers 15 residues. Germline V gene lookup returns CDR1 SGHVS and CDR2 FNYEAQ.

This chain links TRBV27 with TRBJ2-3, with TRBD2 matching over 9 bases. Germline CDR1 MNHEY, CDR2 SMNVEV (reference sequence). The CDR3 has 16 residues. The V segment lost 1 base and the J segment 4 bases; nucleotides outside the gene matches: 6. The CDR3 loop reads CASSLLGGGAADTQYF. CDR3 nucleotide sequence: TGTGCCAGCAGTTTATTGGGCGGGGGGGCCGCAGATACGCAGTATTTT.

This chain connects TRBV10-3 to TRBJ2-7; 8 bases line up with TRBD1. V gave up 6 bases and J gave up 4 bases; unmatched junction bases: 11. The CDR3 consists of 15 residues. The germline V gene has CDR1 ENHRY and CDR2 SYGVKD. The CDR3 sequence: CAISEAAGGTYEQYF. The CDR3 DNA follows: TGTGCCATCAGCGAGGCGGCAGGGGGCACGTACGAGCAGTACTTC.

The J gene is TRBJ1-5, the V gene TRBV16; D is perhaps TRBD1 (6 bases). This CDR3 has 13 amino acids. Germline lookup yields CDR1 KGHSY and CDR2 FQNENV. Trimming removed 6 bases from V and 4 bases from J, with 10 bases in between. CDR3 sequence (DNA): TGTGCCAGCAGATTCCAGGGGAATCAGCCCCAGCATTTT. Translating it yields CASRFQGNQPQHF.

The rearrangement uses TRBV11-3 and TRBJ1-4, with TRBD1 matching 7 bases. The germline CDR1 and CDR2 sequences are SGHNT and YENEEA. V lost 5 bases to trimming and J lost 1 base; unmatched junction nucleotides: 7. This CDR3 comprises 16 residues. The CDR3 region is CASSPGTGETNEKLFF. The DNA for the CDR3 is TGTGCCAGCAGCCCGGGAACAGGGGAAACTAATGAAAAACTGTTTTTT.

This chain links TRBV7-9 with TRBJ1-1; tentative D call: TRBD1 (5 bases). The germline V and J ends were trimmed by 3 bases and 1 base, with 12 bases remaining between them. Germline V CDR1 and CDR2: SEHNR, FQNEAQ (reference sequence). The CDR3 is made up of 15 amino acids. CDR3 sequence (DNA): TGTGCCAGCAGCTTCTTGCAGGGTCGGAACACTGAAGCTTTCTTT. It is translated as CASSFLQGRNTEAFF.

This clone was seen only a few times. This chain connects TRBV15 to TRBJ1-2; TRBD1 might be the D (5 bases). CDR3 size: 16 residues. With 0 bases removed from V and 2 bases from J, the gap between germline ends came to 13 bases. Germline V gives CDR1 LNHNV, CDR2 YYDKDF (reference sequence). CDR3 DNA: TGTGCCACCAGCAGAGATTACTCTACAGGAAACTATGGCTACACCTTC. Translation gives CATSRDYSTGNYGYTF.

The CDR3 spells CAGAKRGGYNEQFF. The DNA of the CDR3 is TGTGCCGGGGCCAAGCGGGGTGGCTACAATGAGCAGTTCTTC. J is TRBJ2-1 and V is TRBV7-9; TRBD2 matches 7 bases. Trimming cost V 11 bases and J 3 bases; bases outside gene matches: 10. This CDR3 is 14 amino acids long. The germline CDR1 and CDR2 sequences are SEHNR and FQNEAQ (reference sequence).

The chain uses TRBV24-1 and TRBJ2-7; D ambiguous. Germline CDR1 KGHDR, CDR2 SFDVKD. The CDR3 length is 14 residues. Trimming removed 2 bases at V and 5 bases at J, with 12 bases between. CDR3 bases: TGTGCCACCAGTGATTCTGCCGCAGGAAACGAGCAGTACTTC. Amino acids: CATSDSAAGNEQYF.

This clone was observed once. This sequence joins TRBV7-2 and TRBJ2-7; TRBD2 matches 10 bases. CDR1 and CDR2 (germline): SGHTA, FQGNSA. The CDR3 length is 15 residues. The V gene end was trimmed by 5 bases and the J gene end by 4 bases; junction bases not matched to a gene: 8. The CDR3 here is CASSLERGGLYEQYF. The CDR3 region has the DNA TGTGCCAGCAGCCTAGAGCGGGGGGGCCTGTACGAGCAGTACTTC.

This chain links TRBV27 with TRBJ1-5; 7 nucleotides agree with TRBD1. V lost 7 bases to trimming and J lost 1 base; unmatched junction nucleotides: 10. This CDR3 is 16 amino acids long. CDR1 is MNHEY, CDR2 SMNVEV, per germline (reference sequence). The CDR3 nucleotides read TGTGCCAGCAAACTGACAGGGTATGGGAGCAATCAGCCCCAGCATTTT. This codes for CASKLTGYGSNQPQHF.

The rearrangement links TRBV3-1 (or the pseudogene TRBV3-2) to TRBJ2-3; 7 bases match TRBD2. J gave up 8 bases and V 0 bases, and 2 bases lay outside the gene matches. The CDR3 has 13 amino acids. Germline CDR1 and CDR2: LGHDT and YNNKEL (reference sequence). CDR3 residues: CASSQDSGGTQYF. The CDR3 nucleotides read TGTGCCAGCAGCCAAGACTCGGGGGGTACGCAGTATTTT.